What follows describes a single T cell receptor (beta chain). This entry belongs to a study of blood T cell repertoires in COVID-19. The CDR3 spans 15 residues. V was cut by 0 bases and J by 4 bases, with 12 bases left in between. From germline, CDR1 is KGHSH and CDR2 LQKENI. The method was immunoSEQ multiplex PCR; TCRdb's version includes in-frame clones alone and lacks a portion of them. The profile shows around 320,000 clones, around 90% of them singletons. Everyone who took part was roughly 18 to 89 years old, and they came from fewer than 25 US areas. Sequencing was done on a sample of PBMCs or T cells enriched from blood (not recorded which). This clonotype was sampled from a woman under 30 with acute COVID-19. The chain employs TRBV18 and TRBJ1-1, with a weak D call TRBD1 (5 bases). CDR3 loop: CASSPPMGEGTEAFF. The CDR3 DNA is TGTGCCAGCTCACCACCGATGGGGGAGGGCACTGAAGCTTTCTTT.